This T cell receptor (beta chain) was observed in a study of blood T cells in healthy people across ages. Whole-study results and caveats: Greater diversity and more naive CD4+ cells were seen in long-lived donors than in aged donors.

Germline-derived CDR1 and CDR2 are MNHEY and SMNVEV (reference sequence). This CDR3 is built from 17 residues. Trimming removed 2 bases from V and 7 bases from J; junction bases left unmatched: 10. A J-beta primer mix and a sample-barcoded 5' primer were used in a second PCR of about 7 to 12 cycles. TCRdb independently ran MiXCR on the 5' RACE reads; one entry per CDR3 protein. The table lists over a million distinct CDR3 sequences, 42% of them singletons. Concerning this clonotype itself: What it binds is unknown.

The chain links TRBV27 to TRBJ1-5, with 11 bases identical to TRBD1. Sequencing input: blood. This TCR came from a woman aged 18-29 years in good health. Here the CDR3 reads CASSLGWTGGPIQPQHF. CDR3 in DNA: TGTGCCAGCAGTTTAGGTTGGACAGGGGGCCCGATCCAGCCCCAGCATTTT.